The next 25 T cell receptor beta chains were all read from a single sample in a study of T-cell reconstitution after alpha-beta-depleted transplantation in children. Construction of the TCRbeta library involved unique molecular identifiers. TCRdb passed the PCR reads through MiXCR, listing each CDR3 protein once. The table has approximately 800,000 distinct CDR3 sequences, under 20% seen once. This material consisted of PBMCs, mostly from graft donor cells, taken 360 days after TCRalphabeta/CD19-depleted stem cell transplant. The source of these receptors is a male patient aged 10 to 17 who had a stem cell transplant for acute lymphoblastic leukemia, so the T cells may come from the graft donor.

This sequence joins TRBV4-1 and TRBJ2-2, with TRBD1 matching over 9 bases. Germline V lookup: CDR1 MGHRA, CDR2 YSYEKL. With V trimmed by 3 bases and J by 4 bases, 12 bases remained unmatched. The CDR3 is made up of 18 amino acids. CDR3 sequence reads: CASSHKSTGTGPTGELFF. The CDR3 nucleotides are TGCGCCAGCAGCCACAAATCAACCGGGACAGGGCCCACCGGGGAGCTGTTTTTT.

The CDR3 spells CASSPLLRGEQYF. CDR3 coding DNA: TGTGCCAGCAGTCCTCTACTCCGAGGCGAGCAGTACTTC. V and J are TRBV2 and TRBJ2-7; no reliable D call. The CDR3 covers 13 residues. Trimming removed 5 bases from V and 6 bases from J, with 14 bases in between. Germline V gives CDR1 SNHLY, CDR2 FYNNEI.

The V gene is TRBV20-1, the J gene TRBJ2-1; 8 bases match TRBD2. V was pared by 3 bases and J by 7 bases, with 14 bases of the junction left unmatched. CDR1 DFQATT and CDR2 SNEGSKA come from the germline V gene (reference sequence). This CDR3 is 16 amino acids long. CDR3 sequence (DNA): TGCAGTGCTAGCAGCTCTCTAGCGGGCCGAGTTAATGAGCAGTTCTTC. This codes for CSASSSLAGRVNEQFF.

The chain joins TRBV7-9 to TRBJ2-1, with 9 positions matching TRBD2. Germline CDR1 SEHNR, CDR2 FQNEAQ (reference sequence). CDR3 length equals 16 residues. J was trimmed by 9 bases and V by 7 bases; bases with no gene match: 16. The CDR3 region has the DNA TGTGCCAGCAACCCGACCCTCAGCGGGAGGTTTGCTGAGCAGTTCTTC. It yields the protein CASNPTLSGRFAEQFF.

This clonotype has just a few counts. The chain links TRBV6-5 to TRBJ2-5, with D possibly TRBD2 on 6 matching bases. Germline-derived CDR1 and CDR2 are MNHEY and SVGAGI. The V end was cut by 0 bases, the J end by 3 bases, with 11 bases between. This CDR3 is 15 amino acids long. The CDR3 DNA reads TGTGCCAGCAGTTACTCAGGCCGGGAGAAAGAGACCCAGTACTTC. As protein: CASSYSGREKETQYF.

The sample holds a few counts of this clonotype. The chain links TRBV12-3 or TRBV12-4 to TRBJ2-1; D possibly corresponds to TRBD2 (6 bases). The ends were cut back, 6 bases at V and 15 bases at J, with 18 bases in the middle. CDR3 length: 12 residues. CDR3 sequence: CASSQGTSLTFF. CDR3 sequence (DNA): TGTGCCAGCAGCCAAGGGACTTCCCTTACGTTCTTC.

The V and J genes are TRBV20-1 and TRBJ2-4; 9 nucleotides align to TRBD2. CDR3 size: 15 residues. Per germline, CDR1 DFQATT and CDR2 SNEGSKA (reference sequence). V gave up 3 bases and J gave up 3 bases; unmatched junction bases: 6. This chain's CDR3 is CSARQLAGDKNIQYF. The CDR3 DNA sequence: TGCAGTGCTAGGCAATTAGCGGGAGACAAAAACATTCAGTACTTC.

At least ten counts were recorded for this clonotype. Here the CDR3 reads CASSLWTGNTGELFF. For the CDR3, the DNA is TGCGCCAGCAGCTTGTGGACGGGGAACACCGGGGAGCTGTTTTTT. The V and J genes are TRBV5-1 and TRBJ2-2; D is unclear. CDR1 is SGHRS, CDR2 YFSETQ, per germline. The ends were cut back, 1 base at V and 1 base at J, with 8 bases in the middle. The CDR3 extends over 15 amino acids.

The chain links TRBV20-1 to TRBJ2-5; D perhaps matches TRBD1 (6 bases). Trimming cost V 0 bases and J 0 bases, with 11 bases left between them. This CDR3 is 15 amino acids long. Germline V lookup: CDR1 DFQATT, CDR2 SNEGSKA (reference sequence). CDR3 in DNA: TGCAGTGCTAGAGAGGTTCAGGGGTACCAAGAGACCCAGTACTTC. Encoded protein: CSAREVQGYQETQYF.

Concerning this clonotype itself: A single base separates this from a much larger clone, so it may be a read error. The CDR3 region has the DNA TGTGCCAGCGGCGTAACCGGGACAGTGTCCGGGGAGCAGTACTTC. Translated: CASGVTGTVSGEQYF. This sequence joins TRBV9 and TRBJ2-7, with 7 bases identical to TRBD1. This CDR3 comprises 15 residues. Germline CDR1 SGDLS, CDR2 YYNGEE.

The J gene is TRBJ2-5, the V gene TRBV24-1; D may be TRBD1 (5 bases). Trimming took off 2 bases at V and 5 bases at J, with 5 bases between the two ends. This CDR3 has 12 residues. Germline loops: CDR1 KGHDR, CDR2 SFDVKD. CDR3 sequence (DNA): TGTGCCACCAGTGATTGGGGCGAGACCCAGTACTTC. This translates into CATSDWGETQYF.

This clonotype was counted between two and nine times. CDR3 sequence: CASSQDRGPTGQPQHF. For the CDR3, the DNA is TGCGCCAGCAGCCAAGATCGGGGTCCAACAGGGCAGCCCCAGCATTTT. This chain uses TRBV4-1 with TRBJ1-5, with D perhaps matching TRBD1 (6 bases). The CDR3 covers 16 residues. CDR1 and CDR2 (germline): MGHRA, YSYEKL. V was pared by 0 bases and J by 7 bases, with 16 bases between.

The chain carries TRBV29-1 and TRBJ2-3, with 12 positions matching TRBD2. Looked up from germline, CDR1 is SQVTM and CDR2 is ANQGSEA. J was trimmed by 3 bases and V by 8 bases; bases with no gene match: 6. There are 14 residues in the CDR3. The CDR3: CSSLAGGPTDTQYF. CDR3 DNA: TGCAGCAGCCTAGCGGGAGGGCCTACAGATACGCAGTATTTT.

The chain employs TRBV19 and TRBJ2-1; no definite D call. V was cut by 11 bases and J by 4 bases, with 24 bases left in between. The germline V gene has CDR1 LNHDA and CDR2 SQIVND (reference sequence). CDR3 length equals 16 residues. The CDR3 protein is CAVTYSFGPIYNEQFF. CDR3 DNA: TGTGCCGTCACGTACTCCTTCGGGCCAATTTACAATGAGCAGTTCTTC. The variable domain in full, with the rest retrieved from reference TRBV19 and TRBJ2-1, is DGGITQSPKYLFRKEGQNVTLSCEQNLNHDAMYWYRQDPGQGLRLIYYSQIVNDFQKGDIAEGYSVSREKKESFPLTVTSAQKNPTAFYLCAVTYSFGPIYNEQFFGPGTRLTVL.

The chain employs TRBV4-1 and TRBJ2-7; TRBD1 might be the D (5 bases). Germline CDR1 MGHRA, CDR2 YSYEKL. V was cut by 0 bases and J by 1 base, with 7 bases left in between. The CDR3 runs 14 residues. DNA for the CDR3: TGCGCCAGCAGCCAAGACAGGGCTTCCTACGAGCAGTACTTC. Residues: CASSQDRASYEQYF.

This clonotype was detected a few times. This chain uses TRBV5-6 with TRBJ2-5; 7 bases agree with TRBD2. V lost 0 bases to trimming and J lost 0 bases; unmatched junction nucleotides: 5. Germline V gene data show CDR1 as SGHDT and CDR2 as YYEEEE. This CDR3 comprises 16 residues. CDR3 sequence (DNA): TGTGCCAGCAGCTTGGGATTGGGGGGGTACCAAGAGACCCAGTACTTC. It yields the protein CASSLGLGGYQETQYF.

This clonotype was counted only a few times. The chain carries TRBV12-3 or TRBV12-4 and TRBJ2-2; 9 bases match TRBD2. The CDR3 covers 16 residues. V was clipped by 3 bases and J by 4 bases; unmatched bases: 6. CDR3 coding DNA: TGTGCCAGCAGTTTGACTAGCGGTACGCGCACCGGGGAGCTGTTTTTT. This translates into CASSLTSGTRTGELFF.

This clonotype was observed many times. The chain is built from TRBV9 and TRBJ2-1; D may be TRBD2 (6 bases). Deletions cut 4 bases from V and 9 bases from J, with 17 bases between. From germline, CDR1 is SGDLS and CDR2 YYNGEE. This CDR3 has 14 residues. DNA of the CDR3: TGTGCCAGCAGCCTCCGACTAGATCGGGGTGAGCAGTTCTTC. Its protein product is CASSLRLDRGEQFF.

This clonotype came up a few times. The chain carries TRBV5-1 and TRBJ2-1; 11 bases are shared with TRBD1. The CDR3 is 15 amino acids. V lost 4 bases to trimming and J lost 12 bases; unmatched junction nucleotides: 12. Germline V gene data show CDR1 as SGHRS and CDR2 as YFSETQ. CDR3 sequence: CASSADRGLIFVQFF. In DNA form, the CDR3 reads TGCGCCAGCAGCGCGGACAGGGGGCTTATCTTTGTGCAGTTCTTC.

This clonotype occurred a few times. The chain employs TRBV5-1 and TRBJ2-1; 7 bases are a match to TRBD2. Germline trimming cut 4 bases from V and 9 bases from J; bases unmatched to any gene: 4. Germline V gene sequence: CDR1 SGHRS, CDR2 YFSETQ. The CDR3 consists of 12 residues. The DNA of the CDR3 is TGCGCCAGCAGCGCCGGGACTATTGAGCAGTTCTTC. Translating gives CASSAGTIEQFF.

The CDR3 region has the DNA TGTGCCAGCAGTTTTGGAGCGATAGCGGGAGGGCAAGATACGCAGTATTTT. As protein: CASSFGAIAGGQDTQYF. The chain carries TRBV28 and TRBJ2-3; 11 nucleotides line up with TRBD2. V was pared by 3 bases and J by 5 bases, with 10 bases of the junction left unmatched. The CDR3 consists of 17 residues. Germline-derived CDR1 and CDR2 are MDHEN and SYDVKM.

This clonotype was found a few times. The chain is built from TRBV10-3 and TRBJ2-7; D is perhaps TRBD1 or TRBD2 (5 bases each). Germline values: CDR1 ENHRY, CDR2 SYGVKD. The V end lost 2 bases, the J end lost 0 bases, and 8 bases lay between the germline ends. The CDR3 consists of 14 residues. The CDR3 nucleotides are TGTGCCATCAGTGAGGGGACCAACTCCTACGAGCAGTACTTC. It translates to CAISEGTNSYEQYF.

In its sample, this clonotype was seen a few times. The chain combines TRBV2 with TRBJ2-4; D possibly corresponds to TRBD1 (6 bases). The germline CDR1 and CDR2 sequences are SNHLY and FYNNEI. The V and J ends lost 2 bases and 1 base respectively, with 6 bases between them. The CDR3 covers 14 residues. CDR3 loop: CASSEQGAKNIQYF. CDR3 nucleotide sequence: TGTGCCAGCAGTGAACAGGGGGCCAAAAACATTCAGTACTTC.

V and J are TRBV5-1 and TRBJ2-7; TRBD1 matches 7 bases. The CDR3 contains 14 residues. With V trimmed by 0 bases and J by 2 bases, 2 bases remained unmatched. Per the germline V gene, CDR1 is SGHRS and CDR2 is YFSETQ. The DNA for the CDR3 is TGCGCCAGCAGCTTGGGGGACAGCGCCTACGAGCAGTACTTC. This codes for CASSLGDSAYEQYF.

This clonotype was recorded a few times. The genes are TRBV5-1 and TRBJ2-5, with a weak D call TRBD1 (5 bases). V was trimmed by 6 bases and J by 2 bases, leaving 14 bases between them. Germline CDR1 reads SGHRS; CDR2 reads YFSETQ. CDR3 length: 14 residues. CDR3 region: CASTLGLGQETQYF. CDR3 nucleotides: TGCGCCAGCACCCTGGGGCTAGGTCAAGAGACCCAGTACTTC.